This T cell receptor (beta chain) came from a study of T cell responses to AZD1222 COVID-19 vaccine. Regarding the study as a whole: Scientists sampled the repertoires only once the peak T cell response had passed. Most donors were white British and more were female, and clonal diversity was possibly underestimated.

V was trimmed by 4 bases and J by 5 bases, leaving 14 bases between them. CDR1 and CDR2 (germline): ENHRY, SYGVKD. The length of the CDR3 is 14 residues. Regarding this clone: What it binds is unknown.

Repertoires were generated with immunoSEQ multiplex PCR, while TCRdb's copy carries only in-frame clones and drops some. In the table there are more than 95,000 clones, over 75% of which are singletons. This TCR was recovered from an adult in good health. The J gene is TRBJ1-1, the V gene TRBV10-3; D is unresolved. Sequencing used peripheral blood, obtained on day 0 of AZD1222 vaccination. The CDR3 reads CAISGAILGTEAFF. As DNA, the CDR3 is TGTGCCATCAGTGGAGCCATCTTGGGGACTGAAGCTTTCTTT.